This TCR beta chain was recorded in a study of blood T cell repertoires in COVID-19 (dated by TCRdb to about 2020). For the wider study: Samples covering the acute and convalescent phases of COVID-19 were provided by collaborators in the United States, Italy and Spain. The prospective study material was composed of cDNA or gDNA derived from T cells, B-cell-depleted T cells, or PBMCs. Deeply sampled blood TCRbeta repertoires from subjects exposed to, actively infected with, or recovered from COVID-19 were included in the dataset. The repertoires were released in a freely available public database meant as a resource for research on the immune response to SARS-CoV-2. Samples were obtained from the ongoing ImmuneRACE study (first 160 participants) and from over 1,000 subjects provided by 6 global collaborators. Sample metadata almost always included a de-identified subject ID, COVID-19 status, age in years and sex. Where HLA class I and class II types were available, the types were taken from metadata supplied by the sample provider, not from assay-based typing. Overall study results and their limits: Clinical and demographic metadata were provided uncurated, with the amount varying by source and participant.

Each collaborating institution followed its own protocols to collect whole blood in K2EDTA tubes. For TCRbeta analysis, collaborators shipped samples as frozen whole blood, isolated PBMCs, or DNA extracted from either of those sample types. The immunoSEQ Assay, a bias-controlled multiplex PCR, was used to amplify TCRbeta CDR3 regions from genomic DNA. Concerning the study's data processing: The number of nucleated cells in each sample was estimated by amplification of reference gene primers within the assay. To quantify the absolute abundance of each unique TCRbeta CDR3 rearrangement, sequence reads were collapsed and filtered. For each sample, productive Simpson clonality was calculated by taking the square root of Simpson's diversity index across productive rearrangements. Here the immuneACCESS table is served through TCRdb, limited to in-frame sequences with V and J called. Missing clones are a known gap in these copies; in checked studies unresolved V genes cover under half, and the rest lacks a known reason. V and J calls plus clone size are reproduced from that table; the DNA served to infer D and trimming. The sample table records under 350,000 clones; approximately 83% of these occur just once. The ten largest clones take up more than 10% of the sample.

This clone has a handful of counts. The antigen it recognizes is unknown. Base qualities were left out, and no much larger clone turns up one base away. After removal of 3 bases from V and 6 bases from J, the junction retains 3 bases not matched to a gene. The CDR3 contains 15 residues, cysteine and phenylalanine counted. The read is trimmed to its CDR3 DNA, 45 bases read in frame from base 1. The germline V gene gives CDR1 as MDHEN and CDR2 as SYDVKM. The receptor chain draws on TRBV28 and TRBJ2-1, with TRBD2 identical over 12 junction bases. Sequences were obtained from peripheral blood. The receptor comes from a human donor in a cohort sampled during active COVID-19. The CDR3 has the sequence CASSFGLAGSNEQFF. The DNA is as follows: TGTGCCAGCAGTTTTGGACTAGCGGGATCCAATGAGCAGTTCTTC.